The following is a T cell receptor beta chain sequence with its context. Its antigen is as yet unknown. The entry originates in a study of human CD8 memory T cell subsets. Regarding the study as a whole: It was suggested by Chao1 estimates that stem-like memory T cells were more diverse than precursor exhausted T cells.

The authors enriched total CD8+ T cells by negative magnetic separation. Scientists made TCR beta libraries using UMI-labeled 5' RACE. Using the 5' RACE reads, TCRdb records one entry per CDR3 protein without DNA. Recorded for this sample: fewer than 20,000 distinct CDR3 sequences. CDR1 is SGHRS and CDR2 is YFSETQ in the germline V gene. The CDR3 length is 15 residues. The source of this sequence is a human donor in good health. The sample consisted of CD8+ T cells from PBMCs. This chain joins TRBV5-1 and TRBJ2-5. The CDR3: CASSTRNAVTETQYF. Full variable domain (outside the CDR3, taken from reference TRBV5-1 and TRBJ2-5): KAGVTQTPRYLIKTRGQQVTLSCSPISGHRSVSWYQQTPGQGLQFLFEYFSETQRNKGNFPGRFSGRQFSNSRSEMNVSTLELGDSALYLCASSTRNAVTETQYFGPGTRLLVL.